This T cell receptor (beta chain) was sequenced for a study of cytomegalovirus exposure and HLA in healthy donors. Whole-study findings and limits: A list of 164 TCR beta chains associated with cytomegalovirus was given. For most TCR sequences rarity was the rule, although some public TCRs occurred in many donors. Cytomegalovirus status, reportedly, was diagnosed with high specificity and sensitivity by the classifier.

Profiling relied on immunoSEQ multiplex PCR, and the TCRdb table lists in-frame clones only, not all of them. Among roughly 130,000 clones, about nine tenths were seen once, and the ten largest hold 1.2% to 1.5%. Germline V gene lookup returns CDR1 LNHDA and CDR2 SQIVND (reference sequence). This CDR3 has 14 amino acids. Unmatched junction bases numbered 6, after V lost 7 bases and J lost 4 bases. Regarding this clone: What it recognizes is unknown.

Material for sequencing was PBMCs. This TCR was sampled from a man aged 30 to 39 in good health and CMV-seronegative. The rearrangement uses TRBV19 and TRBJ2-1; 8 nucleotides line up with TRBD1. The CDR3: CASMVDRVYNEQFF. Written as DNA, the CDR3 is TGTGCCAGTATGGTGGACAGGGTTTACAATGAGCAGTTCTTC.